The next 24 T cell receptor delta chains were all read from a single sample in a study of gammadelta T cells in human blood. TCRdb fed the RT-PCR reads into CATT to redo clone calling. There are about 280 delta-chain clones in the sample; under 30% occur only once, and about nine tenths lies in the top ten. Sequencing used Vgamma9Vdelta2 gamma-delta T cells from adult blood. The receptors here all came from a human donor.

By frequency in the sample, this clone is medium-sized. A much larger clone lies one base from this, so it may be a read error. The gene calls are TRDV2 and TRDJ1, with TRDD3 matching 8 bases. This CDR3 region has 19 residues. From germline, CDR1 is GEAIGNYY and CDR2 EKD. In DNA form, the CDR3 reads TGTGCCTGTAACACCCTAAGAAGGGCCGAGGGGGATAAGGTCGATAAACTCATCTTT. Translating it yields CACNTLRRAEGDKVDKLIF.

Regarding this clone: A far larger clone is one nucleotide away, so this likely arose from a read error. The rearrangement joins TRDV2 to TRDJ1; 9 nucleotides match TRDD2. Per germline, CDR1 GEAIGNYY and CDR2 EKD. This CDR3 is 22 amino acids long. The CDR3 DNA follows: TGTGCCCGTGACCCAATTTCCCTTCCTACTTCGGATGCTGGGGTCCCCACCGATAAACTCATCTTT. It yields the protein CARDPISLPTSDAGVPTDKLIF.

A remark on this clone: The TCRdb record carries a much larger clone's protein, which differs from this DNA's translation at residue 2; a read error is the likely cause, and the protein listed here is the DNA translation. This chain joins TRDV2 and TRDJ1, with 9 bases identical to TRDD2. Because TCRdb records no J gene, it was assigned here through a match of the DNA to germline. Per the germline V gene, CDR1 is GEAIGNYY and CDR2 is EKD. The CDR3 length is 22 residues. The CDR3 sequence is CSCDPISLPTSDAGVPTDKLIF. The CDR3 DNA follows: TGTTCCTGTGACCCAATTTCCCTTCCTACTTCGGATGCTGGGGTCCCCACCGATAAACTCATCTTT.

This clone has only a few counts. With only one base between it and a far larger clone, this is likely a read error. This chain uses TRDV2 with TRDJ1; D gene ambiguous. This CDR3 has 16 amino acids. Germline CDR1 GEAIGNYY, CDR2 EKD. For the CDR3, the DNA is TGTGCCTGTGACACCGTGGGTCTGGCTTACACCGATAAACGCATCTTT. Translation: CACDTVGLAYTDKRIF.

Note on this clone: It differs at one base from a far larger clone, so likely a read error. The V call is TRDV2, the J call TRDJ1, with D possibly TRDD3 on 5 matching bases. The CDR3 runs to 17 residues. The germline CDR1 and CDR2 sequences are GEAIGNYY and EKD. Trimming removed 0 bases at V and 3 bases at J, with 19 bases between. The CDR3 coding sequence is TGTGCCTGTGACACCTTAAAGAAAGACCTGGGATCCGATAAACTCATCTTT. Residues: CACDTLKKDLGSDKLIF.

About this clone: TCRdb records a much larger clone's protein for this DNA, with a difference at residue 16 that likely arises from a read error; the protein given is the translation of the DNA. The V call is TRDV2, the J call TRDJ3, with 9 bases fitting TRDD3. The J gene, absent from TCRdb, was called here by matching the DNA to germline. Germline V gives CDR1 GEAIGNYY, CDR2 EKD. The CDR3 sequence is 19 residues long. The CDR3 protein is CACDPLTGGSSWDTRRMFF. The CDR3 DNA sequence: TGTGCCTGTGACCCCCTTACTGGGGGAAGCTCCTGGGACACCCGACGGATGTTTTTC.

This clone was counted a few times. A far more abundant clone sits one base away, making this likely a read error. The J gene was not called, though the V gene is TRDV2; TRDD3 is the table's D call and was not checked against the DNA. CDR1 is GEAIGNYY and CDR2 is EKD in the germline V gene. This CDR3 has 22 residues. The DNA of the CDR3 is TGTGCCTGTGACCCAATTTCCCTTCCTACTTCGGATGCTGGGGTCCCCACCGATAAACACATCTTT. Amino acids: CACDPISLPTSDAGVPTDKHIF.

In the case of this clone: The protein given by TCRdb reflects a much larger clone and differs at residue 8 from this DNA's translation, likely from a read error; the protein shown is the DNA's translation. The genes are TRDV2 and TRDJ1; possible D gene TRDD2, 7 bases. As TCRdb names no J gene, one was assigned here on the basis of a DNA match to germline. The length of the CDR3 is 22 residues. Trimming removed 3 bases from V and 1 base from J, with 35 bases in between. CDR1 is GEAIGNYY and CDR2 is EKD in the germline V gene. CDR3 coding DNA: TGTGCCTGTGACCCAATTTCCTTTCCTACTTCGGATGCTGGGGTCCCCACCGATAAACTCATCTTT. Residues: CACDPISFPTSDAGVPTDKLIF.

Comments on this clone: A read error likely explains why the TCRdb protein, taken from a much larger clone, differs from this DNA's translation at residue 7; the protein shown is translated from the DNA. The chain uses TRDV2 and TRDJ1, with no clear D. As TCRdb names no J gene, one was assigned here on the basis of a DNA match to germline. The CDR3 contains 15 residues. The germline V gene has CDR1 GEAIGNYY and CDR2 EKD. Trimming cost V 0 bases and J 0 bases, with 10 bases left between them. The CDR3 DNA is TGTGCCTGTGACACCGTGTGGGCTTACACCGATAAACTCATCTTT. Translation gives CACDTVWAYTDKLIF.

In the case of this clone: This is likely an artifact of a read error, given a far larger clone one base away. The same CDR3 can be traced to other DNA sequences in this sample. This rearrangement joins TRDV2 to TRDJ3, with 9 bases identical to TRDD3. This CDR3 comprises 19 residues. Per germline, CDR1 GEAIGNYY and CDR2 EKD. The CDR3 region has the DNA TGTGCCTGTGACCCCCTTACTGGGGGAAGCTCCTGGGACACCCGTCAGATGTTTTTC. Translation gives CACDPLTGGSSWDTRQMFF.

On this clone: The likely explanation is a read error, given a far larger clone one base away. Other DNA sequences within the sample encode an identical CDR3. The V gene reported is TRDV2; the J gene is uncalled; the DNA was not compared with TRDD3, the D call given in the table. Per germline, CDR1 GEAIGNYY and CDR2 EKD. The CDR3 runs 15 residues. The CDR3 sequence is CACDTVGAYTDKLIF. The CDR3 DNA is TGTGCCTGTGACACCGTGGGGGCTTACACCGATAAACTCATCTTC.

Notes on this clone: A far larger clone is one nucleotide away, so this likely arose from a read error. This sample includes further DNA sequences coding for the same CDR3. This chain uses TRDV2 with TRDJ3; TRDD3 matches at 9 bases. The J gene is absent in TCRdb and was assigned here via DNA matching to germline. CDR1 is GEAIGNYY, CDR2 EKD, per germline. Trimming cost V 7 bases and J 0 bases; bases outside gene matches: 12. CDR3 length equals 19 residues. The CDR3 nucleotides read TGTGCCTGCGACCCCCTTACTGGGGGAAGCTCCTGGGACACCCGACAGATGTTTTTC. It encodes CACDPLTGGSSWDTRQMFF.

This clone was seen only a few times. A far larger clone is off by one base, so a read error is likely. The V and J genes are TRDV2 and TRDJ3; perhaps TRDD3 as D (5 bases). This CDR3 spans 19 amino acids. The germline CDR1 and CDR2 sequences are GEAIGNYY and EKD. DNA of the CDR3: TGTGCCTGTGACACCGTGCGGGATGCCATGAGGTGGGACTCCCGACAGATGTTTTTC. It encodes CACDTVRDAMRWDSRQMFF.

The sample holds a few counts of this clone. The protein given by TCRdb reflects a much larger clone and differs at residue 17 from this DNA's translation, likely from a read error; the protein shown is the DNA's translation. The gene calls are TRDV2 and TRDJ3; D might be TRDD3 (5 bases). From germline, CDR1 is GEAIGNYY and CDR2 EKD. The CDR3 is 19 amino acids. CDR3 sequence reads: CACDTVRDAMRWDTRQIFF. The CDR3 DNA reads as TGTGCCTGTGACACCGTGCGGGATGCCATGAGGTGGGACACCCGACAGATTTTTTTC.

Regarding this clone: TCRdb lists the protein of a much larger clone for this DNA, which differs at residue 3, so this is likely a read error; the protein given here is translated from the DNA itself. The chain carries TRDV2 and TRDJ1; D is uncertain. CDR1 is GEAIGNYY and CDR2 is EKD in the germline V gene. This CDR3 spans 16 amino acids. The CDR3 DNA sequence: TGTGCCCGTGACACCGTGGGTCTGGCTTACACCGATAAACTCATCTTT. Amino acids: CARDTVGLAYTDKLIF.

Worth noting for this clone: This likely traces to a read error, being one base from a far larger clone. Other DNA sequences within the sample encode an identical CDR3. V usage is TRDV2 and J usage is TRDJ3, with 7 bases fitting TRDD3. The J gene, absent from TCRdb, was called here by matching the DNA to germline. Germline CDR1 and CDR2: GEAIGNYY and EKD. CDR3 length: 18 amino acids. CDR3 loop: CACDPLGATSWDTRQMFF. For the CDR3, the DNA is TGTGCATGTGATCCTCTGGGGGCCACCTCCTGGGACACCCGACAGATGTTTTTC.

By share, this clone ranks as medium-sized. With only one base between it and a far larger clone, this is likely a read error. The rearrangement links TRDV2 to TRDJ1; TRDD3 matches at 10 bases. This CDR3 spans 15 amino acids. Germline CDR1 reads GEAIGNYY; CDR2 reads EKD. The CDR3 coding sequence is TGTGCCCGTGACACGGTGGGGGATACATCCGATAAACTCATCTTT. It translates to CARDTVGDTSDKLIF.

This clone appeared a few times. This DNA translates differently at residue 7 from the TCRdb protein, which is that of a much larger clone; a read error is likely, and the protein shown is the DNA's own translation. The chain carries TRDV2 and TRDJ3, with 8 nucleotides matching TRDD3. Trimming took 1 base from V and 4 from J; bases not matched to a gene: 11. The CDR3 has 19 residues. Germline CDR1 GEAIGNYY, CDR2 EKD. CDR3 nucleotides: TGTGCCTGTGACACGGTGGGGGATGCCATGAGGTGGGACACCCGACAGATGTTTTTC. Its protein is CACDTVGDAMRWDTRQMFF.

A remark on this clone: The protein TCRdb lists belongs to a much larger clone and differs from this DNA's translation at residue 14, which points to a read error; the protein shown is made from the DNA. The chain has TRDV2 and TRDJ3, with 9 bases aligning to TRDD3. The J gene was missing in TCRdb and was found by matching the end of the DNA to germline. The CDR3 is 19 amino acids. Germline CDR1 and CDR2: GEAIGNYY and EKD. CDR3: CACDPLTGGSSWDIRQMFF. The CDR3 region has the DNA TGTGCCTGTGACCCCCTTACTGGGGGAAGCTCCTGGGACATCCGACAGATGTTTTTC.

The V gene was left uncalled, and the J gene is TRDJ1; the table names TRDD3, a call not compared with the DNA. The CDR3 sequence is 12 residues long. The CDR3 here is CAGGPSTDKLIF. CDR3 bases: TGTGCTGGGGGGCCCAGCACCGATAAACTCATCTTT.

Of note for this clone: A read error likely explains this, since a far larger clone differs by one base. Other DNA sequences in the sample encode the same CDR3. The rearrangement uses TRDV2 and TRDJ1; D gene uncertain. This CDR3 has 16 residues. Germline-derived CDR1 and CDR2 are GEAIGNYY and EKD. CDR3 sequence: CACDTVGLAYTDKLIF. The CDR3 DNA sequence: TGTGCCTGTGACACCGTGGGTCTGGCTTACACTGATAAACTCATCTTT.

As concerns this clone: With only one base between it and a far larger clone, this is likely a read error. The gene calls are TRDV2 and TRDJ3; 9 positions agree with TRDD3. The J gene comes from matching the DNA to germline here; TCRdb lacks it. CDR3 size: 19 residues. The germline V gene encodes CDR1 GEAIGNYY and CDR2 EKD. The CDR3 reads CACDPLTGGSSWGTRQMFF. The DNA of the CDR3 is TGTGCCTGTGACCCCCTTACTGGGGGAAGCTCCTGGGGCACCCGACAGATGTTTTTC.

Details on this clone: The protein TCRdb gives is from a much larger clone and does not agree with this DNA's translation at residue 4, likely a read error; the protein shown here comes from the DNA. This chain connects TRDV2 to TRDJ1, with D hard to call. The CDR3 is made up of 16 amino acids. Germline CDR1 and CDR2: GEAIGNYY and EKD. CDR3 in amino acids: CACNTVGLAYTDKLIF. Here the CDR3 DNA reads TGTGCCTGTAACACCGTGGGTCTGGCTTACACCGATAAACTCATCTTT.

This clone has a handful of counts. The V call is TRDV2, the J call TRDJ3, with 8 nucleotides matching TRDD3. Since TCRdb gives no J gene, matching the DNA to germline was used here to assign it. The CDR3 has 20 amino acids. Germline V CDR1 and CDR2: GEAIGNYY, EKD. With 0 bases clipped from V and 0 bases from J, the junction kept 9 bases outside the gene matches. CDR3 coding DNA: TGTGCCTGTGACACCGTTCTACTGGGGGCCACCTCCTGGGACACCCGACAGATGTTTTTC. Translated: CACDTVLLGATSWDTRQMFF.